This TCR beta chain was identified in a study of blood T cell repertoires in COVID-19 (TCRdb year 2020). For context, the study as a whole: Collaborator samples came from the United States, Italy and Spain and covered acute and convalescent phases of COVID-19. The prospective study material was composed of cDNA or gDNA derived from T cells, B-cell-depleted T cells, or PBMCs. The samples were drawn from two sources: the first 160 participants of the ongoing ImmuneRACE study, and 1,000 to 1,500 subjects contributed by 6 global collaborators. Where available, HLA class I and class II types were obtained from metadata supplied by the sample provider rather than from assay-based typing. The repertoires were released in a freely available public database meant as a resource for research on the immune response to SARS-CoV-2. Sample metadata almost always included a de-identified subject ID, COVID-19 status, age in years and sex. Subjects who had been exposed to COVID-19, were actively infected with it, or had recovered from it provided the deeply sampled blood TCRbeta repertoires that made up the dataset.

TCRbeta CDR3 regions were amplified from genomic DNA using the immunoSEQ Assay, a bias-controlled multiplex PCR. From the authors' description of their analysis: The number of nucleated cells in each sample was estimated by amplification of reference gene primers within the assay. Sequence reads were collapsed and filtered to measure the absolute abundance of every unique TCRbeta CDR3 rearrangement. For each sample, productive Simpson clonality was calculated as the square root of Simpson's diversity index across productive rearrangements. This immuneACCESS table, as held by TCRdb, lists in-frame sequences with V and J called but not all clones. Of the missing ones, under half trace to an unresolved V gene in checked studies; the others have no known cause. V and J calls plus clone size are reproduced from that table; the DNA served to infer D and trimming. The sample yields about 120,000 clones; less than 90% were counted once. Of the sample, about 4% is held by the ten largest clones.

This clone occurred a few times. Its antigen is still unknown. Base quality data are lacking; no much larger clone is found one base away. Participants in the prospective study were aged roughly 18 to 100 years, lived in some 24 United States geographic areas, and enrolled through a virtual design. In the prospective study, participants were assigned to cohorts based on the clinical history participants reported in a screening survey and a study questionnaire. Recovered participants in ImmuneRACE Cohort 3 were defined as having two consecutive negative NP/OP PCR tests, clearance from a healthcare professional, or resolution of symptoms. In the prospective study, mobile phlebotomists collected whole blood, serum and a nasopharyngeal or oropharyngeal swab from each participant. Over a roughly 2-month period, participants in the prospective study had the option of providing additional blood draws and questionnaires. Before DNA extraction, blood samples from the prospective study were shipped at room temperature or frozen.

Overall study results and their limits: How much clinical and demographic metadata was included differed by source and by participant, and the metadata was provided uncurated.

From V the trimming removes 5 bases and from J it removes 4 bases, while the gene matches leave 8 bases of the junction unaccounted for. CDR3 length: 16 amino acids, cysteine to phenylalanine. The kept DNA is CDR3 alone, 48 bases in frame from the first base. The germline V gene (reference sequence) gives CDR1 as LNHDA and CDR2 as SQIVND. Here the chain combines TRBV19 and TRBJ2-1, and 10 junction bases match TRBD2. The material sequenced was PBMCs or T cells enriched from blood (not recorded which). The sequence came from a woman in her 30s who had recovered from COVID-19. Read as DNA, the sequence is TGTGCCAGTAGTCCCGAAACTAGCGGGGCTTACAATGAGCAGTTCTTC. Its product reads: CASSPETSGAYNEQFF.